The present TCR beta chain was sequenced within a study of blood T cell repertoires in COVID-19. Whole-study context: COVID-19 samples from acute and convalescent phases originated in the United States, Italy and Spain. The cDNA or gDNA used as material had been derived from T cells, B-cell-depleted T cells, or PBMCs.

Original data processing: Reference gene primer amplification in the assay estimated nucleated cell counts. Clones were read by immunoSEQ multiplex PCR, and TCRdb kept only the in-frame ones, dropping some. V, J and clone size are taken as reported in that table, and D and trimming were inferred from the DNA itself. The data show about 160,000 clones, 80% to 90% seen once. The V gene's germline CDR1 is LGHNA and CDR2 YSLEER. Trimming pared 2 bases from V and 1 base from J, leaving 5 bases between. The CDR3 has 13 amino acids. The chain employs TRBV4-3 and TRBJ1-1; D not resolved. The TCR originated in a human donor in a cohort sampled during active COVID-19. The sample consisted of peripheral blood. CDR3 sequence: CASSQHRNTEAFF. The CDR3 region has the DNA TGCGCCAGCAGCCAACACAGGAACACTGAAGCTTTCTTT.